This TCR beta chain stems from a study of cytomegalovirus exposure and HLA in healthy donors. Whole-study context: HLA-typed donors were the source of about 85 million unique TCRs, which an early data release held.

This clone showed up just a few times. Looked up from germline, CDR1 is SGHTA and CDR2 is FQGNSA. J was trimmed by 5 bases and V by 5 bases; bases with no gene match: 9. The CDR3 contains 15 residues. This PCR relied on a set of 60 Vbeta primers and 13 Jbeta primers. Repertoires were generated with immunoSEQ multiplex PCR, while TCRdb's copy carries only in-frame clones and drops some. The sample comprises about 160,000 clones, roughly four fifths of which are singletons, and more than 1.2% rests with the top ten. Input material: PBMCs. This TCR was sampled from a man aged 18 to 35 in good health and CMV-seronegative. The V and J genes are TRBV7-2 and TRBJ1-5; 7 bases are shared with TRBD1. CDR3 bases: TGTGCCAGCAGCCCCGATGGGACAGACTATCAGCCCCAGCATTTT. This encodes CASSPDGTDYQPQHF.